This T cell receptor (beta chain) was obtained from a study of blood T cell repertoires in COVID-19. Study context: Italy, Spain and the United States were the sources of the convalescent and acute COVID-19 samples. The analysed material was cDNA or gDNA that came from T cells, B-cell-depleted T cells, or PBMCs.

The junction had 17 bases not matched to a gene; V was cut back by 5 bases and J by 8 bases. This CDR3 is 17 amino acids long. CDR1 and CDR2 (germline): MNHNY, SVGAGI (reference sequence). Study processing details: Amplification of reference gene primers was used by the study to estimate nucleated cell counts. Assay: immunoSEQ multiplex PCR; the TCRdb copy retains only in-frame clones and omits some. The DNA was the basis for D and trimming; V, J and clone size are from that table. The sample shows about 37,000 clones, 75% to 90% of them seen only once. This clonotype was sampled from a human donor in a cohort sampled during active COVID-19. V and J are TRBV6-6 and TRBJ2-2; 7 bases agree with TRBD2. Sequences were obtained from peripheral blood. The CDR3 DNA sequence: TGTGCCAGCAGTCGCGATCCAAGACTAGCTGGCTATGGGGAGCTGTTTTTT. Its translation: CASSRDPRLAGYGELFF.